This T cell receptor (beta chain) was sequenced during a study of response to subunit inactivated influenza vaccine. This clonotype was counted between two and nine times. TCRdb re-called the RT-PCR reads with MiXCR, one entry per CDR3 protein. The sample lists 500,000 to 600,000 distinct CDR3 sequences; about 11% were seen once. This same sample was also part of a study on T cells expressing NK-cell markers. That work states: Scientists made TCR beta cDNA using 5'RACE template switching with UMIs. Sorting in several experiments was restricted by an anti-gamma-delta TCR antibody to alpha-beta TCR T cells. Dominant NKG2C+ clonotypes in over 5 donors made up roughly 1.0-7.0% of CD8+ T cells. These same clonotypes (in a few donors) also led the CD3+CD56-NKG2C+ fraction.

This receptor was obtained from a man aged 45-60 years who received an inactivated influenza vaccine. Sample: PBMCs from blood, taken on the day of vaccination.

The CDR3 nucleotides read TGTGCCAGCAGTTTCCGCGGACTGAGCTTGGGGGCCAAAAACATTCAGTACTTC. Its protein product is CASSFRGLSLGAKNIQYF. This chain joins TRBV12-3 or TRBV12-4 and TRBJ2-4, with D perhaps TRBD2 (5 bases). CDR3 length: 18 residues. V was cut by 3 bases and J by 1 base, with 19 bases left in between.